Shown below are 11 T cell receptor beta chains from a single sample sequenced in a study of blood T cell repertoires in COVID-19. Using immunoSEQ multiplex PCR, the repertoire was profiled, and TCRdb retains in-frame clones only, with some absent. This table has more than 250,000 clones, about nine tenths appearing once. The sample taken for sequencing was PBMCs or T cells enriched from blood (not recorded which). The receptor source for this set is a woman between 40 and 50 years old with acute COVID-19.

The chain employs TRBV29-1 and TRBJ2-7; no firm D call. V gave up 4 bases and J gave up 0 bases, with 7 bases separating them. Germline V gene lookup returns CDR1 SQVTM and CDR2 ANQGSEA. The CDR3 runs 12 residues. DNA of the CDR3: TGCAGCGTTGGAACAGACTCCTACGAGCAGTACGTC. Translating gives CSVGTDSYEQYV.

The chain links TRBV24-1 to TRBJ1-1; D perhaps matches TRBD1 (6 bases). The CDR3 consists of 11 residues. V shed 3 bases and J shed 11 bases, with 9 bases lying between them. Looked up from germline, CDR1 is KGHDR and CDR2 is SFDVKD. The CDR3, as DNA: TGTGCCACCAGTGATAACAGGGTGGCTTTCTTT. This sequence encodes CATSDNRVAFF.

This chain links TRBV19 with TRBJ2-7; 11 bases are a match to TRBD2. CDR3 size: 16 residues. Germline CDR1 is LNHDA and CDR2 is SQIVND (reference sequence). Trimming removed 4 bases from V and 0 bases from J; junction bases left unmatched: 5. The CDR3 protein is CASSRTGTSGSYEQYF. The CDR3 bases are TGTGCCAGTAGTAGGACCGGGACTAGCGGCTCCTACGAGCAGTACTTC.

As DNA, the CDR3 is TGTGCCAGCAAGGGGAGGCTCACCGATCAGCCCCAGCATTTT. Amino acids: CASKGRLTDQPQHF. The chain couples TRBV10-3 to TRBJ1-5; D perhaps matches TRBD1 (5 bases). The CDR3 covers 14 residues. Trimming cost V 10 bases and J 5 bases, with 18 bases left between them. Germline V gene lookup returns CDR1 ENHRY and CDR2 SYGVKD.

This clone showed up just once. The chain is built from TRBV3-1 (or the pseudogene TRBV3-2) and TRBJ2-1; D is perhaps TRBD1 (6 bases). The V gene lost 5 bases and the J gene lost 15 bases, with 26 bases spanning the gap. Germline lookup yields CDR1 LGHDT and CDR2 YNNKEL (reference sequence). The CDR3 is 15 residues long. CDR3 DNA: TGTGCCAGCAGCACCCCCAGAGGCCCGAGGGGGAATCGGTTCTTC. Translating gives CASSTPRGPRGNRFF.

This chain uses TRBV19 with TRBJ2-2; the match to TRBD1 covers 10 bases. The CDR3 runs to 16 residues. V was pared by 5 bases and J by 4 bases, with 7 bases of the junction left unmatched. CDR1 LNHDA and CDR2 SQIVND come from the germline V gene (reference sequence). Here the CDR3 reads CASSQRDRGITGELFF. CDR3 bases: TGTGCCAGTAGTCAACGGGACAGGGGTATCACCGGGGAGCTGTTTTTT.

In this sample, this clone turned up once. The chain couples TRBV6-5 to TRBJ1-2, with 7 bases aligning to TRBD1. This CDR3 spans 15 amino acids. With 7 bases clipped from V and 2 bases from J, the junction kept 10 bases outside the gene matches. Germline loops: CDR1 MNHEY, CDR2 SVGAGI. The CDR3 DNA follows: TGTGCCAGCACCTACGAAGGGGGCGGAAACTATGGCTACACCTTC. Protein: CASTYEGGGNYGYTF.

The CDR3 reads CASSVEGQGYYGYTF. DNA of the CDR3: TGTGCCAGCAGCGTAGAAGGACAGGGGTACTATGGCTACACCTTC. The chain has TRBV9 and TRBJ1-2, with 9 bases aligning to TRBD1. This CDR3 spans 15 amino acids. Unmatched junction bases numbered 3, after V lost 0 bases and J lost 3 bases. Germline V lookup: CDR1 SGDLS, CDR2 YYNGEE.

The gene calls are TRBV9 and TRBJ2-1; the match to TRBD1 covers 8 bases. J was trimmed by 3 bases and V by 3 bases; bases with no gene match: 5. The CDR3 contains 15 residues. CDR1 is SGDLS and CDR2 is YYNGEE in the germline V gene. The CDR3: CASSAGQAFYNEQFF. The CDR3 DNA reads TGTGCCAGCAGCGCGGGACAGGCCTTCTACAATGAGCAGTTCTTC.

The gene calls are TRBV7-9 and TRBJ1-4, with 9 bases that match TRBD1. The CDR3 runs 15 residues. The germline CDR1 and CDR2 sequences are SEHNR and FQNEAQ (reference sequence). The ends lost 3 bases at V and 8 bases at J; junction bases unmatched: 7. The CDR3 bases are TGTGCCAGCAGCTTCGTCCACAGGGGGCACGAAAAACTGTTTTTT. Protein: CASSFVHRGHEKLFF.

V is TRBV4-1 and J is TRBJ2-7; D perhaps matches TRBD2 (7 bases). From germline, CDR1 is MGHRA and CDR2 YSYEKL. With 2 bases removed from V and 5 bases from J, the gap between germline ends came to 34 bases. The CDR3 covers 21 residues. The CDR3 DNA is TGCGCCAGCAGCCAAAAGGGGAATCTCGGTAAATCGGCGGGAGAGGGGGACGAGCAGTACTTC. Encoded protein: CASSQKGNLGKSAGEGDEQYF.